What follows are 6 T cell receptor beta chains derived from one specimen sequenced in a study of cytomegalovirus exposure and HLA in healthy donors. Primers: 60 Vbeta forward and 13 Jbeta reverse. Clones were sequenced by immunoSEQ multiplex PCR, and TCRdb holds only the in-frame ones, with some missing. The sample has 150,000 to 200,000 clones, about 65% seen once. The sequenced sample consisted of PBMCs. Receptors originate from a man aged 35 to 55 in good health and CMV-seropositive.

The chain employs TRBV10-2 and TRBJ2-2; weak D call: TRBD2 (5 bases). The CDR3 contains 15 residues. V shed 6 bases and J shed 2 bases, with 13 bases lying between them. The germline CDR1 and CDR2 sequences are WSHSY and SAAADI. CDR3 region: CASRAQRGNTGELFF. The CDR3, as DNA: TGCGCCAGCAGGGCTCAACGGGGTAACACCGGGGAGCTGTTTTTT.

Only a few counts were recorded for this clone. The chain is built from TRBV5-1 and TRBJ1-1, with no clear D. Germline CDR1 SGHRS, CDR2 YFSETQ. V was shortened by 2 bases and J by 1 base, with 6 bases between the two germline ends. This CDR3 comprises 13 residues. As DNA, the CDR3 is TGCGCCAGCAGCTTCCAGTCGAACACTGAAGCTTTCTTT. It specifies CASSFQSNTEAFF. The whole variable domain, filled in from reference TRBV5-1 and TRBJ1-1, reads KAGVTQTPRYLIKTRGQQVTLSCSPISGHRSVSWYQQTPGQGLQFLFEYFSETQRNKGNFPGRFSGRQFSNSRSEMNVSTLELGDSALYLCASSFQSNTEAFFGQGTRLTVV.

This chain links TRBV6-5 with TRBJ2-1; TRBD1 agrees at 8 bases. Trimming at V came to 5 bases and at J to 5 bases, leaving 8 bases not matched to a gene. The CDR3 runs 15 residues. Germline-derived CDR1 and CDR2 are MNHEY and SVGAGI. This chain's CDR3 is CASSLSGQDDNEQFF. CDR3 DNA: TGTGCCAGCAGTCTTTCGGGACAGGACGACAATGAGCAGTTCTTC.

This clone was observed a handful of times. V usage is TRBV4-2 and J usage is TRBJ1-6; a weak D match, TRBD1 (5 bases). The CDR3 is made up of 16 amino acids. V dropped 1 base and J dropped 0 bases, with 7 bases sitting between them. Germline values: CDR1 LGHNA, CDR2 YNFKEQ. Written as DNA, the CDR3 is TGTGCCAGCAGCCAAGTAGGGGCCTCCTATAATTCACCCCTCCACTTT. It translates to CASSQVGASYNSPLHF.

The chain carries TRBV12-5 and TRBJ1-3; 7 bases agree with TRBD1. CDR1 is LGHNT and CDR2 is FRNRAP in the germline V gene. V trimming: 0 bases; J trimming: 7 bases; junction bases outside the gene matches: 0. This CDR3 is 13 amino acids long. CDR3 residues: CASGLVQGNTIYF. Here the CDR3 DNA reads TGTGCTAGTGGTTTGGTACAGGGGAACACCATATATTTT.

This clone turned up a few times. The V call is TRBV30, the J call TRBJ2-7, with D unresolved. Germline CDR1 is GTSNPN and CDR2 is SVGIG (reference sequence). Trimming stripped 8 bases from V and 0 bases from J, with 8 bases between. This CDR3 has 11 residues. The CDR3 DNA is TGTGCCATAACAGTCTCCTACGAGCAGTACTTC. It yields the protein CAITVSYEQYF. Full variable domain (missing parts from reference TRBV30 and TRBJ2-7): SQTIHQWPATLVQPVGSPLSLECTVEGTSNPNLYWYRQAAGRGLQLLFYSVGIGQISSEVPQNLSASRPQDRQFILSSKKLLLSDSGFYLCAITVSYEQYFGPGTRLTVT.